This T cell receptor beta chain was sequenced for a study of shared clonotypes between healthy human individuals. The split of CD4+ cells yielded CD45RA+ naive and CD45RA-negative memory subsets. Here immunoSEQ multiplex PCR was the method, and the copy in TCRdb shows in-frame clones only, minus some. The sample consists of about 980,000 clones, 60% to 85% of them appearing once. CDR1 and CDR2 from the germline V gene are SGHAT and FQNNGV. The J segment lost 3 bases and the V segment lost 6 bases, leaving 5 bases of the junction unmatched. The CDR3 sequence is 13 residues long. The sequence came from a young man in good health. Sequenced input: memory CD4+ T cells sorted from blood. Subset described: CD45RA-negative fraction. The chain is built from TRBV11-2 and TRBJ2-7; 7 nucleotides line up with TRBD1. For the CDR3, the DNA is TGTGCCAGCAGATGGACAGGAGACTACGAGCAGTACTTC. This encodes CASRWTGDYEQYF. Full variable domain (missing parts from reference TRBV11-2 and TRBJ2-7): EAGVAQSPRYKIIEKRQSVAFWCNPISGHATLYWYQQILGQGPKLLIQFQNNGVVDDSQLPKDRFSAERLKGVDSTLKIQPAKLEDSAVYLCASRWTGDYEQYFGPGTRLTVT.